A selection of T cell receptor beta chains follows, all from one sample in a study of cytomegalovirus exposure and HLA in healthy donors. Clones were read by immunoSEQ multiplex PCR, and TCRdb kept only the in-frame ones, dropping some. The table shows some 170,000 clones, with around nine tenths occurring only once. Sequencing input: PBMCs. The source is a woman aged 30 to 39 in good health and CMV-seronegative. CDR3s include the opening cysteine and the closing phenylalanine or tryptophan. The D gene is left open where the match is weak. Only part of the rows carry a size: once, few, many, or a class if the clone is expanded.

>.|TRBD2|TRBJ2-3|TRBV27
CASSLWASGGITDTQYF
TGTGCCAGCAGTTTATGGGCTAGCGGGGGGATCACAGATACGCAGTATTTT
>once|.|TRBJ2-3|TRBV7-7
CASSSQVGDTQYF
TGTGCTAGCAGCTCACAGGTGGGAGATACGCAGTATTTT
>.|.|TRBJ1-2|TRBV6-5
CASSYGQTNYGYTF
TGTGCCAGCAGTTACGGACAAACTAACTATGGCTACACCTTC
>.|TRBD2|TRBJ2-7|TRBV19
CASSIFSGGFYEQYF
TGTGCCAGTAGTATATTTAGCGGGGGGTTCTACGAGCAGTACTTC
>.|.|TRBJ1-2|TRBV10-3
CAISRAFGGSNYGYTF
TGTGCCATCAGCCGGGCCTTTGGGGGGTCTAACTATGGCTACACCTTC
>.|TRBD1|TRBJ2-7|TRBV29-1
CSVDTGQGLYEQYF
TGCAGCGTTGATACAGGACAGGGGTTATATGAGCAGTACTTC
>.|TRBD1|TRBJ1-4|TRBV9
CASSATGTNEKLFF
TGTGCCAGCAGCGCGACAGGGACAAATGAAAAACTGTTTTTT
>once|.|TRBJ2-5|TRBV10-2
CASSETGEQETQYF
TGCGCCAGCAGTGAGACGGGAGAACAAGAGACCCAGTACTTC
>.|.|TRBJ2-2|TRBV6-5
CASSRAGELFF
TGTGCCAGCAGTCGGGCCGGGGAGCTGTTTTTT
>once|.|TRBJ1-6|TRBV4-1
CASSQGLSGSYNSPLHF
TGCGCCAGCAGCCAGGGCCTTTCGGGGTCCTATAATTCACCCCTCCACTTT
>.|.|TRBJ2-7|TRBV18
CASSSGASRSYEQYF
TGTGCCAGCTCGTCAGGGGCCTCGAGGTCCTACGAGCAGTACTTC
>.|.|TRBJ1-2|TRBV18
CASSQARDTAYGYTF
TGTGCCAGCTCACAAGCCCGGGACACAGCCTATGGCTACACCTTC
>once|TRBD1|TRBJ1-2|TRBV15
CATSVSRQGGYGYTF
TGTGCCACCAGCGTATCCAGACAGGGGGGCTATGGCTACACCTTC
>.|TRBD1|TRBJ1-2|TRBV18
CASSLPGTVTDYGYTF
TGTGCCAGCTCACTGCCCGGGACAGTTACGGATTATGGCTACACCTTC
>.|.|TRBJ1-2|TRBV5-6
CASSPGQGIDYGYTF
TGTGCCAGCAGCCCGGGGCAGGGGATTGACTATGGCTACACCTTC
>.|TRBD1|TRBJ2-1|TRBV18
CASSLPGQGFPYNEQFF
TGTGCCAGCTCCCTCCCGGGACAGGGGTTTCCCTACAATGAGCAGTTCTTC